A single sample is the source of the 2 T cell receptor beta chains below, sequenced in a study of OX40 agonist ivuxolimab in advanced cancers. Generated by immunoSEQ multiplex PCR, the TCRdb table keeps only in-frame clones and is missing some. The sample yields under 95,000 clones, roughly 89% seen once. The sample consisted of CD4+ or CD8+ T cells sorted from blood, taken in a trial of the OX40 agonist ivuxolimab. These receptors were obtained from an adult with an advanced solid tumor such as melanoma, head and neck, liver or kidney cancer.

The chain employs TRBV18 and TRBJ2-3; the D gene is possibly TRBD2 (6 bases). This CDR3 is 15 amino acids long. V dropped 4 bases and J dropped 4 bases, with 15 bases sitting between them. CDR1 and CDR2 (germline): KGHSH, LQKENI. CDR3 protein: CASSQGLQEPDTQYF. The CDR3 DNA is TGTGCCAGCTCACAGGGACTCCAAGAACCAGATACGCAGTATTTT. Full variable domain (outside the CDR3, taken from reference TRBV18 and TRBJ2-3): NAGVMQNPRHLVRRRGQEARLRCSPMKGHSHVYWYRQLPEEGLKFMVYLQKENIIDESGMPKERFSAEFPKEGPSILRIQQVVRGDSAAYFCASSQGLQEPDTQYFGPGTRLTVL.

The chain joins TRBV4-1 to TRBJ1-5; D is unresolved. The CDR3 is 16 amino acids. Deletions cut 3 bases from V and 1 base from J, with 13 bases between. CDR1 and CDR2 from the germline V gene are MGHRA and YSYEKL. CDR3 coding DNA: TGCGCCAGCAGCCAGAGAAGTGGCCTCAGCAATCAGCCCCAGCATTTT. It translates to CASSQRSGLSNQPQHF.